What follows are 3 T cell receptor beta chains derived from one specimen sequenced in a study of PD-1 blockade in classical Hodgkin lymphoma. Data came from immunoSEQ multiplex PCR; TCRdb stores just in-frame clones and leaves some out. The sample yields more than 140,000 clones, around four fifths seen once. The patients all showed relapse after autologous stem cell transplantation, while their brentuximab vedotin exposure varied. Sequencing used peripheral blood mononuclear cells (PBMCs), obtained before the second cycle of nivolumab. The receptors were gathered from a human donor with classical Hodgkin lymphoma.

V is TRBV6-1 and J is TRBJ1-5; the match to TRBD1 covers 10 bases. This CDR3 comprises 14 residues. With V trimmed by 6 bases and J by 4 bases, 3 bases remained unmatched. The germline CDR1 and CDR2 sequences are MNHNS and SASEGT. CDR3 coding DNA: TGTGCCAGCAGCCTGGACAGGGGGAATCAGCCCCAGCATTTT. This encodes CASSLDRGNQPQHF.

The chain employs TRBV6-1 and TRBJ2-2; D may be TRBD2 (6 bases). This CDR3 comprises 15 residues. CDR1 and CDR2 (germline): MNHNS, SASEGT. Trimming took off 4 bases at V and 0 bases at J, with 9 bases between the two ends. CDR3 DNA sequence: TGTGCCAGCAGTGGCGGGACCCCGAACACCGGGGAGCTGTTTTTT. This translates into CASSGGTPNTGELFF.

This clone occurred once. This chain connects TRBV6-5 to TRBJ2-3, with D possibly being TRBD1 (5 bases). This CDR3 has 13 amino acids. The germline V gene has CDR1 MNHEY and CDR2 SVGAGI. Trimming shortened V by 5 bases and J by 5 bases, and 11 bases separated the two germline ends. CDR3 nucleotide sequence: TGTGCCAGCAGTCCTCCTGGACAAGATACGCAGTATTTT. Protein product: CASSPPGQDTQYF.